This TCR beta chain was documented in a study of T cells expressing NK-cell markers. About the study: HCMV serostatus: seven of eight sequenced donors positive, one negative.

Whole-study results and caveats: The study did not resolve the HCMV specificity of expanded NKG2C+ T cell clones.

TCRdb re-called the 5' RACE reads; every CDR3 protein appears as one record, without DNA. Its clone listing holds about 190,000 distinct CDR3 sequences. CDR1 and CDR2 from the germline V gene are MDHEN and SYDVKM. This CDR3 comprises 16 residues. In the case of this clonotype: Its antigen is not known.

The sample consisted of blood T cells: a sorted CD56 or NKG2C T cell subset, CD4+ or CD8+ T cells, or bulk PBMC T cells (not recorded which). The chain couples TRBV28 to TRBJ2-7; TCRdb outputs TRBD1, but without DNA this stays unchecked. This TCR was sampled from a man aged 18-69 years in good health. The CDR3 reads CASGDIGGQGVVEQYF.